This T cell receptor (beta chain) was recorded in a study of Graves' ophthalmopathy and Graves' hyperthyroidism. This clonotype has a count of ten or more. Its antigen is not identified. RNA served as the template for amplifying TCR beta CDR3 regions. HTBI primers served in a first-round RT-PCR, which a second-round multiplex PCR followed. Via MiXCR, TCRdb re-called the multiplex PCR reads, giving one row per CDR3 protein. Here the sample spans some 160,000 distinct CDR3 sequences, around two fifths being singletons. Trimming took 4 bases from V and 0 from J, leaving 9 bases between them. CDR1 is ENHRY, CDR2 SYGVKD, per germline. The CDR3 length is 14 residues. Clinical symptoms and serum thyroxine were used for diagnosis; TRAb, thyroid ultrasound and orbital computed tomography were also relied on. Study-wide findings and caveats: A 13-signature model separated ophthalmopathy from stable hyperthyroidism, reaching approximately 88% sensitivity and under 82% specificity cross-validated.

The V and J genes are TRBV10-3 and TRBJ1-1, with TRBD1 as a possible D gene (5 bases). What was sequenced was peripheral blood. The origin of this receptor is a man aged 30 to 45 with Graves' ophthalmopathy. The CDR3: CAISVKDMNTEAFF. In DNA, the CDR3 is TGTGCCATCAGTGTCAAGGACATGAACACTGAAGCTTTCTTT.